One sample yielded the 24 T cell receptor beta chains listed below, sequenced in a study of regulatory T cells in long-lasting Graves disease. The TCR beta library used iRepertoire HTBI primers with Arm-PCR amplification of CDR3. Using its own MiXCR run on the multiplex PCR reads, TCRdb lists one record per CDR3 protein. The profile shows about 540,000 distinct CDR3 sequences, roughly 13% of them singletons. Time point denoted: newly diagnosed GD, antithyroid drugs for less than 3 months. Following extraction of RNA from PBMCs, that RNA was used to make the TCR library. These data were also reused for a study on T cells in Graves' hyperthyroidism and ophthalmopathy.

This material consisted of peripheral blood mononuclear cells (PBMCs), taken at new diagnosis, from a patient treated with antithyroid drugs. Receptors originate from a man aged 30 to 39 with Graves disease.

At least ten counts were recorded for this clonotype. The V and J genes are TRBV7-2 and TRBJ1-4, with TRBD1 as a possible D gene (6 bases). CDR1 is SGHTA and CDR2 is FQGNSA in the germline V gene. The CDR3 is 15 amino acids. Deletions cut 3 bases from V and 5 bases from J, with 13 bases between. The CDR3 here is CASSLSGTSNEKLFF. The CDR3, as DNA: TGTGCCAGCAGCTTGAGTGGGACATCCAATGAAAAACTGTTTTTT.

This clonotype was seen repeatedly, ten times or more. The chain uses TRBV10-1 and TRBJ2-2; no firm D call. The CDR3 spans 15 residues. Trimming stripped 1 base from V and 6 bases from J, with 12 bases between. The V gene's germline CDR1 is WNHNN and CDR2 SYGVQD (reference sequence). CDR3: CASSEFGERPGELFF. For the CDR3, the DNA is TGCGCCAGCAGTGAGTTCGGAGAGCGTCCCGGGGAGCTGTTTTTT.

This clonotype occurred many times. The gene calls are TRBV7-2 and TRBJ2-7; 11 nucleotides line up with TRBD2. The V and J ends lost 5 bases and 0 bases, in that order; junction bases with no gene match: 12. This CDR3 spans 18 amino acids. CDR1 is SGHTA, CDR2 FQGNSA, per germline. The CDR3 loop is CASSRGPLTSGNSYEQYF. The DNA of the CDR3 is TGTGCCAGCAGCCGCGGGCCCCTGACTAGCGGGAACTCCTACGAGCAGTACTTC.

J is TRBJ2-7 and V is TRBV27, with 13 bases that match TRBD2. CDR3 length: 16 amino acids. V lost 4 bases to trimming and J lost 1 base; unmatched junction nucleotides: 4. From germline, CDR1 is MNHEY and CDR2 SMNVEV (reference sequence). CDR3 sequence reads: CASSSLLAGGSYEQYF. In nucleotides, the CDR3 is TGTGCCAGCAGTTCGCTACTAGCGGGAGGGTCCTACGAGCAGTACTTC.

This clonotype was counted ten times or more. The chain uses TRBV29-1 and TRBJ1-3; tentative D call: TRBD1 (5 bases). Per the germline V gene, CDR1 is SQVTM and CDR2 is ANQGSEA. The CDR3 has 17 amino acids. The V end lost 1 base, the J end lost 2 bases, and 18 bases lay between the germline ends. The CDR3 is CSVEGGRDRRAGNTIYF. CDR3 in DNA: TGCAGCGTTGAAGGGGGTCGGGACCGGAGGGCTGGAAACACCATATATTTT.

This clonotype appeared a few times. A much bigger clone sits one base away, suggesting this may be a read error. The chain joins TRBV11-2 to TRBJ1-2; 11 nucleotides align to TRBD1. Germline V CDR1 and CDR2: SGHAT, FQNNGV. This CDR3 region has 16 residues. DNA for the CDR3: TGTGCCGGCAGCCCCGTGGTCGGACAGGGGGCGGGTGGCTACACCTTC. Translating it yields CAGSPVVGQGAGGYTF.

V is TRBV27 and J is TRBJ2-3, with TRBD2 matching 8 bases. This CDR3 comprises 17 residues. Germline values: CDR1 MNHEY, CDR2 SMNVEV (reference sequence). V lost 3 bases, J lost 4 bases, and 12 bases stayed unmatched. CDR3 nucleotide sequence: TGTGCCAGCAGTTTTAGGAGTATAGCGGGAAGGGCAGATACGCAGTATTTT. Its protein is CASSFRSIAGRADTQYF.

The chain carries TRBV4-3 and TRBJ2-7, with no clear D. This CDR3 has 14 residues. V was trimmed by 4 bases and J by 5 bases, leaving 15 bases between them. Germline CDR1 and CDR2: LGHNA and YSLEER. CDR3 region: CASSRGVWTHEQYF. The CDR3 region has the DNA TGCGCCAGCAGCCGGGGTGTTTGGACCCACGAGCAGTACTTC.

CDR3 residues: CASSLVPVYEQYF. DNA of the CDR3: TGTGCCAGCAGCTTGGTTCCCGTTTACGAGCAGTACTTC. This chain connects TRBV5-6 to TRBJ2-7; no reliable D call. The CDR3 is 13 amino acids. The V end was cut by 0 bases, the J end by 4 bases, with 8 bases between. Germline V gene lookup returns CDR1 SGHDT and CDR2 YYEEEE.

The genes are TRBV19 and TRBJ2-1; no definite D call. Germline-derived CDR1 and CDR2 are LNHDA and SQIVND (reference sequence). This CDR3 comprises 14 residues. The V end was cut by 6 bases, the J end by 3 bases, with 12 bases between. As DNA, the CDR3 is TGTGCCAGTAGCCCAGGCCTTAACTACAATGAGCAGTTCTTC. It translates to CASSPGLNYNEQFF. Full variable domain (remainder filled in from reference TRBV19 and TRBJ2-1): DGGITQSPKYLFRKEGQNVTLSCEQNLNHDAMYWYRQDPGQGLRLIYYSQIVNDFQKGDIAEGYSVSREKKESFPLTVTSAQKNPTAFYLCASSPGLNYNEQFFGPGTRLTVL.

J is TRBJ2-1 and V is TRBV20-1, with 13 bases identical to TRBD2. J gave up 7 bases and V 1 base, and 10 bases lay outside the gene matches. The CDR3 totals 17 residues. Germline CDR1 reads DFQATT; CDR2 reads SNEGSKA (reference sequence). The CDR3 DNA is TGCAGTGCTAGAGTCACTAGCGGGAGGGCCGTATCAAATGAGCAGTTCTTC. It specifies CSARVTSGRAVSNEQFF.

This clonotype was seen repeatedly, ten times or more. The rearrangement uses TRBV7-9 and TRBJ2-7; the D gene is possibly TRBD2 (7 bases). The V and J ends lost 4 bases and 0 bases respectively, with 10 bases between them. The germline gives CDR1 SEHNR, CDR2 FQNEAQ (reference sequence). CDR3 length: 14 amino acids. CDR3 DNA sequence: TGTGCCAGCAGCTCACGGGGGGCCTCCTACGAGCAGTACTTC. Protein product: CASSSRGASYEQYF.

The chain couples TRBV19 to TRBJ2-7; maybe TRBD2 (6 bases). CDR3 length: 16 amino acids. V shed 4 bases and J shed 2 bases, with 18 bases lying between them. Germline CDR1 LNHDA, CDR2 SQIVND (reference sequence). The CDR3 here is CASSTSPSVHAYEQYF. The CDR3 DNA reads as TGTGCCAGTAGTACTAGCCCTAGCGTCCACGCCTACGAGCAGTACTTC.

This clonotype was counted only a few times. This chain uses TRBV6-5 with TRBJ1-6; D is unclear. CDR1 is MNHEY and CDR2 is SVGAGI in the germline V gene. The CDR3 has 15 amino acids. With 2 bases removed from V and 7 bases from J, the gap between germline ends came to 12 bases. The CDR3 DNA follows: TGTGCCAGCAGTTACACTCGTCCAAGCAATTCACCCCTCCACTTT. This translates into CASSYTRPSNSPLHF.

This clonotype has more than one count but fewer than ten. The chain carries TRBV11-2 and TRBJ2-7, with TRBD1 matching over 8 bases. This CDR3 has 15 amino acids. CDR1 is SGHAT, CDR2 FQNNGV, per germline. J was trimmed by 5 bases and V by 3 bases; bases with no gene match: 9. In DNA form, the CDR3 reads TGTGCCAGCAGCTTGATTCCGCAGGGGGCCCACGAGCAGTACTTC. It specifies CASSLIPQGAHEQYF.

This clonotype has at least ten counts. J is TRBJ1-5 and V is TRBV20-1; no clear D gene. The CDR3 totals 14 residues. The V gene's germline CDR1 is DFQATT and CDR2 SNEGSKA (reference sequence). The V end lost 4 bases, the J end lost 4 bases, and 14 bases lay between the germline ends. The CDR3 bases are TGCAGTGCTACAAGGGCAGGCTCAAATCAGCCCCAGCATTTT. Translated: CSATRAGSNQPQHF.

This clonotype was observed a handful of times. V usage is TRBV6-4 and J usage is TRBJ2-1; D might be TRBD2 (5 bases). Trimming took 3 bases from V and 6 from J, leaving 12 bases between them. Germline values: CDR1 MRHNA, CDR2 SNTAGT. The CDR3 consists of 14 residues. The chain's CDR3 is CASSEIPGVNEQFF. The CDR3 nucleotides read TGTGCCAGCAGTGAAATCCCCGGGGTCAATGAGCAGTTCTTC.

This chain uses TRBV28 with TRBJ2-5; D not certain. V was cut by 7 bases and J by 3 bases, with 6 bases left in between. The V gene's germline CDR1 is MDHEN and CDR2 SYDVKM. The CDR3 length is 11 residues. The CDR3 DNA sequence: TGTGCCAGCAAGCTCGAAGAGACCCAGTACTTC. Translated: CASKLEETQYF.

This clonotype was detected ten times or more. This sequence joins TRBV3-1 and TRBJ2-7; no clear D gene. V was cut by 2 bases and J by 3 bases, with 5 bases left in between. In germline, CDR1 is LGHDT, CDR2 YNNKEL (reference sequence). This CDR3 contains 12 residues. The CDR3 protein is CASSQLHYEQYF. The DNA for the CDR3 is TGTGCCAGCAGCCAACTTCACTACGAGCAGTACTTC.

This clonotype was recorded at least ten times. The rearrangement joins TRBV27 to TRBJ2-1, with D perhaps TRBD2 (5 bases). The ends were cut back, 7 bases at V and 10 bases at J, with 17 bases in the middle. Germline V gene sequence: CDR1 MNHEY, CDR2 SMNVEV (reference sequence). This CDR3 is 13 amino acids long. The CDR3 DNA is TGTGCCAGCACCGGGAACACCGGGCCGGAGCAGTTCTTC. It yields the protein CASTGNTGPEQFF.

V is TRBV7-9 and J is TRBJ2-5, with D hard to call. CDR3 length equals 14 residues. Germline CDR1 SEHNR, CDR2 FQNEAQ (reference sequence). V shed 5 bases and J shed 5 bases, with 15 bases lying between them. CDR3 nucleotides: TGTGCCAGCAGCCCCGCGGCAGTGCGGGAGACCCAGTACTTC. It yields the protein CASSPAAVRETQYF.

This clonotype has only a few counts. This rearrangement joins TRBV3-1 to TRBJ2-5, with TRBD2 matching 10 bases. The CDR3 length is 16 residues. V lost 3 bases and J lost 2; bases outside the gene matches: 6. Germline V gene data show CDR1 as LGHDT and CDR2 as YNNKEL (reference sequence). CDR3 sequence reads: CASSQILAGPQETQYF. CDR3 DNA: TGTGCCAGCAGCCAGATACTAGCGGGGCCACAAGAGACCCAGTACTTC.

Many counts were recorded for this clonotype. The CDR3 bases are TGTGCCAGCAAGGGGGCCGACAATAGGGTACAAGGGGAGCTGTTTTTT. Protein: CASKGADNRVQGELFF. This rearrangement joins TRBV6-2 or TRBV6-3 to TRBJ2-2; 7 nucleotides match TRBD1. Germline V CDR1 and CDR2: MNHEY, SVGEGT. With 7 bases clipped from V and 8 bases from J, the junction kept 16 bases outside the gene matches. The CDR3 extends over 16 amino acids.

This clonotype was detected a few times. The J gene is TRBJ2-5, the V gene TRBV13; TRBD2 aligns across 9 bases. From germline, CDR1 is PRHDT and CDR2 FYEKMQ (reference sequence). The CDR3 totals 14 residues. V dropped 10 bases and J dropped 5; count of bases not matched to a gene: 11. CDR3 sequence reads: CATRRGGRMETQYF. CDR3 sequence (DNA): TGTGCCACTCGGCGGGGGGGGCGGATGGAGACCCAGTACTTC.